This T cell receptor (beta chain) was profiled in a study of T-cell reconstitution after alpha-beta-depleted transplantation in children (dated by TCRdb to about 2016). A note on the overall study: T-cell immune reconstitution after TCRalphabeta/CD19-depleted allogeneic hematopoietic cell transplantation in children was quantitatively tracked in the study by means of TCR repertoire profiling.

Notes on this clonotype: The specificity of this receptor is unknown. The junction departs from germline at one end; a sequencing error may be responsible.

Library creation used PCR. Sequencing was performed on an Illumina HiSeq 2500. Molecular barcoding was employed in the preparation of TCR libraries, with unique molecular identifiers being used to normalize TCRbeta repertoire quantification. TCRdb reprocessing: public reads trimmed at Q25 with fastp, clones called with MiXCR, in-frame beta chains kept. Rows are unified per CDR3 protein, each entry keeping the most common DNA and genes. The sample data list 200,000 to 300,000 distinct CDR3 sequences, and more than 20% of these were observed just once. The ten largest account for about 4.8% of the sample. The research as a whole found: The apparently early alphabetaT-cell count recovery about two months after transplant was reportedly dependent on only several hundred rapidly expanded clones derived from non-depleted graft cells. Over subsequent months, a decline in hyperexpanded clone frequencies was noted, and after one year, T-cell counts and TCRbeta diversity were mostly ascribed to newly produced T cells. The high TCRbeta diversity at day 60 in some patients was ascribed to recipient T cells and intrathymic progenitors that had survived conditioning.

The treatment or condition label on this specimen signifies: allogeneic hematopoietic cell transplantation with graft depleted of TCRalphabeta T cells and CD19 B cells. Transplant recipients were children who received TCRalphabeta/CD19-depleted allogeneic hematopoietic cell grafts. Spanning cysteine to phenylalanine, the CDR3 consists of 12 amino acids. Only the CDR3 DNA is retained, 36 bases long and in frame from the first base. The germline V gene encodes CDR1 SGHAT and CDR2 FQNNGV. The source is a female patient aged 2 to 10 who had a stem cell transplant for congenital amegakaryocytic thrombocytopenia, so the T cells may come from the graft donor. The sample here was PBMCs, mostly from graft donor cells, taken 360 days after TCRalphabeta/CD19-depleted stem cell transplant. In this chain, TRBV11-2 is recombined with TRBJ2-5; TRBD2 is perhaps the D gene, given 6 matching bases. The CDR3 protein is CASSLVRDSTDF. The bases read TGTGCCAGCAGCTTAGTGCGGGACTCCACGGACTTC.